The clone carrying this T cell receptor (beta chain) came up a few times. Its antigen is undetermined. Other nucleotide sequences in the sample specify the same CDR3. The entry originates in a study of shared clonotypes between healthy human individuals. Adult donors, all healthy and HIV-negative, had no recent acute infections or vaccinations. TCRdb keeps only in-frame clones here, not all; method: immunoSEQ multiplex PCR. The repertoire has some 2,400,000 clones, around 95% of them found once; the top ten carry approximately 0.13%. Notes on the study in general: Non-shared clonotypes had lower generation probabilities than clonotypes shared by all four sorted-subset donors.

The source material was naive CD4+ T cells sorted from blood. Described subset: CD45RA+ positively selected. The TCR sequence derives from a man aged 18 to 29 in good health.

The CDR3 protein is CAWSENTGELFF. The DNA for the CDR3 is TGTGCCTGGAGTGAGAACACCGGGGAGCTGTTTTTT. The chain joins TRBV30 to TRBJ2-2; D remains ambiguous. The CDR3 loop spans 12 amino acids. V gave up 1 base and J gave up 1 base, with 1 base separating them. The V gene's germline CDR1 is GTSNPN and CDR2 SVGIG (reference sequence).